The 2 T cell receptor beta chains in this list originate from one sample, sequenced in a study of blood T cell repertoires in COVID-19. TCRdb's copy holds only in-frame clones and misses some; the assay was immunoSEQ multiplex PCR. Here the sample spans about 190,000 clones, 84% being singletons. Sequencing was carried out using PBMCs or T cells enriched from blood (not recorded which). Source of these receptors: a woman aged 25 to 45 who had recovered from COVID-19.

In nucleotides, the CDR3 is TGTGCCAGCACCTCGAGAGGAGGGACTGAAGCTTTCTTT. This sequence encodes CASTSRGGTEAFF. This sequence joins TRBV2 and TRBJ1-1; no clear D. Germline-derived CDR1 and CDR2 are SNHLY and FYNNEI. V was trimmed by 7 bases and J by 5 bases, leaving 14 bases between them. This CDR3 contains 13 residues.

The chain has TRBV27 and TRBJ1-2; 8 bases are a match to TRBD1. The CDR3 contains 15 residues. Unmatched junction bases numbered 6, after V lost 4 bases and J lost 2 bases. Germline-derived CDR1 and CDR2 are MNHEY and SMNVEV (reference sequence). The CDR3 region is CASSSRTGKNYGYTF. The CDR3 DNA is TGTGCCAGCAGTTCCCGGACAGGGAAGAACTATGGCTACACCTTC.